This T cell receptor beta chain was sequenced in a study of a mutant IDH1 vaccine in newly diagnosed glioma. Across the whole study: Patients got radiotherapy, temozolomide, or both beforehand, and most got both.

The time point was: week 11, during vaccination. Every single dose of the vaccine, 300 ug of mutant IDH1 20-mer peptide, came with topical imiquimod. Points on this clone: The antigen remains unidentified.

Assay: immunoSEQ multiplex PCR; the TCRdb copy retains only in-frame clones and omits some. The sample contains some 120,000 clones, around four fifths of which appear only once. The CDR3 is 13 residues long. The germline V and J ends were trimmed by 7 bases and 5 bases, with 17 bases remaining between them. The germline V gene has CDR1 SQVTM and CDR2 ANQGSEA. Study findings and constraints: The vaccine induced immune responses, and these occurred in about 95% of patients.

The genes are TRBV29-1 and TRBJ2-5, with D perhaps matching TRBD1 (6 bases). The starting material was PBMCs, obtained from a glioma patient whose treatment included an IDH1 peptide vaccine. This clonotype was obtained from a man aged 40-49 years with glioma. In DNA, the CDR3 is TGCAGCGGGGACACCGTGCAGGGTGAGACCCAGTACTTC. Translated, it gives CSGDTVQGETQYF.